Listed here is a single T cell receptor (beta chain). As yet, its antigen is unknown. The data originate from a study of cytomegalovirus exposure and HLA in healthy donors. PCR amplification relied on 60 Vbeta primers (plus 13 Jbeta primers). The protocol was immunoSEQ multiplex PCR, while the TCRdb copy is restricted to in-frame clones and leaves out a portion. The table shows 150,000 to 200,000 clones, with around 84% occurring only once. The length of the CDR3 is 12 residues. V gave up 3 bases and J gave up 9 bases; unmatched junction bases: 4. Germline lookup yields CDR1 ENHRY and CDR2 SYGVKD. Findings of the study overall: As a later analysis revealed, most CMV-associated TCR beta chains appeared HLA-restricted.

Material: PBMCs. The V and J genes are TRBV10-3 and TRBJ1-1; 7 nucleotides align to TRBD1. The sequence was collected from a man younger than 35 in good health and CMV-seropositive. The CDR3 here is CAISEEGQKAFF. The CDR3 DNA reads as TGTGCCATCAGTGAAGAGGGACAGAAAGCTTTCTTT.